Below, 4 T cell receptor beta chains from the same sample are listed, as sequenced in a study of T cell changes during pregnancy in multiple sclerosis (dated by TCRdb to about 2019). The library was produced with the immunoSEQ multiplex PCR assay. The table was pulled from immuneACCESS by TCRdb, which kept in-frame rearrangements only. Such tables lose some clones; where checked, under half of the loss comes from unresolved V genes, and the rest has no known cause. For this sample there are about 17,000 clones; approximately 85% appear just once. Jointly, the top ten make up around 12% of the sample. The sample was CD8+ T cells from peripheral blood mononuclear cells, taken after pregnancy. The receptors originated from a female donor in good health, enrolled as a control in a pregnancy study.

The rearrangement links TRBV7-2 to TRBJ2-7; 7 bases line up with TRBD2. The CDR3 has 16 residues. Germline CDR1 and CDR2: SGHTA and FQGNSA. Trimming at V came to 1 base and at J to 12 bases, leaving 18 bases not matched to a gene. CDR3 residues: CASSLVLRPSPSGGYF. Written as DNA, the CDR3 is TGTGCCAGCAGCTTAGTGTTGCGGCCCTCACCCTCGGGGGGGTACTTC.

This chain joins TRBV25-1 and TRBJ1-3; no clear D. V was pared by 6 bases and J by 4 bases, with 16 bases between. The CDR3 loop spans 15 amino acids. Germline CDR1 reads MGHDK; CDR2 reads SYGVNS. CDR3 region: CASRETGFGGNTIYF. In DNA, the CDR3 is TGTGCCAGCAGGGAGACGGGTTTCGGAGGAAACACCATATATTTT.

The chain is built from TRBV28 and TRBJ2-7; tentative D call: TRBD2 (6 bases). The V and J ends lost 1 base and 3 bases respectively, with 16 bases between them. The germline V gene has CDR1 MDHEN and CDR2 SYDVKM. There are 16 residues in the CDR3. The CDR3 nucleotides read TGTGCCAGCAGTTTATTTGTCGGGGGTATAGGCTACGAGCAGTACTTC. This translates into CASSLFVGGIGYEQYF. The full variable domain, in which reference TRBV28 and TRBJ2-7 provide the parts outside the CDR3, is DVKVTQSSRYLVKRTGEKVFLECVQDMDHENMFWYRQDPGLGLRLIYFSYDVKMKEKGDIPEGYSVSREKKERFSLILESASTNQTSMYLCASSLFVGGIGYEQYFGPGTRLTVT.

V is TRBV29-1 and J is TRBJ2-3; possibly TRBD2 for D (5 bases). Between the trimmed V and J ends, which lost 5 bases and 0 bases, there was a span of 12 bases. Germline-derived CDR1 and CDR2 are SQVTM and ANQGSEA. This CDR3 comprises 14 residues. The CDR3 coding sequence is TGCAGCGTTCCGTCTAGGAGGAGCACAGATACGCAGTATTTT. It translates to CSVPSRRSTDTQYF.